This T cell receptor (beta chain) is from a study of T cells in Graves' hyperthyroidism and ophthalmopathy. Study as a whole: At initial diagnosis, before any treatment had begun, peripheral blood was obtained.

Pregnant or lactating patients were excluded, as were those with uncontrolled infection or other autoimmune disease. As concerns this clonotype: One end of the junction varies from germline; a read error may be responsible.

The CDR3 length is 13 residues. The germline gives CDR1 SGHNT, CDR2 YYREEE (reference sequence). Amplification yielded TCR beta CDR3 regions, with RNA transcripts as the source. A set of HTBI primers served as the primers for a first-round RT-PCR of the TCR CDR3. In TCRdb, the multiplex PCR reads were re-called with MiXCR into one record per CDR3 protein. Altogether around 600,000 distinct CDR3 sequences are present, approximately 16% being singletons, with the ten largest covering roughly 3.5%. The V gene is TRBV5-4, the J gene TRBJ1-1; no clear D gene. This clonotype was obtained from a woman in her forties with Graves' ophthalmopathy. The sample taken for sequencing was blood. The CDR3: CASSLRGKAEASF. In DNA form, the CDR3 reads TGTGCCAGCAGCTTGAGAGGGAAGGCTGAAGCTTCCTTT.